The rows below give T cell receptor beta chains drawn from one sample of a study of post-analysis software for immune sequencing data. One entry per CDR3 protein results from TCRdb running MiXCR on the PCR reads. The sample has 450,000 or so distinct CDR3 sequences; around 40% are singletons. The sequenced material came from blood. These receptors all stem from a girl between 5 and 17 years old with multiple sclerosis. Each CDR3 is given with its conserved first and last residue. Fields, in order: D gene, V gene, clone size, J gene, CDR3 protein, CDR3 DNA. A D gene is named only where the DNA matches it firmly. Some rows mark clone size as missing; the rest say once, few, many or name a class of expanded clone.

D gene: -; V gene: TRBV7-9; clone size: few; J gene: TRBJ1-1; CDR3 protein: CATVGPNTEAFF; CDR3 DNA: TGTGCCACAGTGGGCCCGAACACTGAAGCTTTCTTT
D gene: -; V gene: TRBV6-5; clone size: -; J gene: TRBJ1-1; CDR3 protein: CASSYRKTGFRGTEAFF; CDR3 DNA: TGTGCCAGCAGTTACCGGAAAACAGGTTTCAGGGGAACTGAAGCTTTCTTT
D gene: -; V gene: TRBV15; clone size: few; J gene: TRBJ2-1; CDR3 protein: CATSREKLEEASYNEQFF; CDR3 DNA: TGTGCCACCAGCAGAGAAAAGTTGGAGGAGGCATCCTACAATGAGCAGTTCTTC
D gene: TRBD2; V gene: TRBV29-1; clone size: -; J gene: TRBJ2-7; CDR3 protein: CSVRPSGRASYEQYF; CDR3 DNA: TGCAGCGTTAGGCCTAGCGGGAGGGCCTCCTACGAGCAGTACTTC
D gene: TRBD1; V gene: TRBV12-3/TRBV12-4; clone size: -; J gene: TRBJ2-1; CDR3 protein: CASSPPGTGTLGEQFF; CDR3 DNA: TGTGCCAGCAGCCCTCCCGGGACAGGGACCTTGGGGGAGCAGTTCTTC
D gene: -; V gene: TRBV5-1; clone size: -; J gene: TRBJ2-1; CDR3 protein: CASSLLQAEDEQFF; CDR3 DNA: TGCGCCAGCAGCTTGTTGCAAGCCGAGGATGAGCAGTTCTTC
D gene: -; V gene: TRBV29-1; clone size: -; J gene: TRBJ2-5; CDR3 protein: CSVEGGTGETQYF; CDR3 DNA: TGCAGCGTTGAAGGCGGGACGGGGGAGACCCAGTACTTC
D gene: -; V gene: TRBV7-9; clone size: few; J gene: TRBJ2-7; CDR3 protein: CASSLGWAGTYEQYF; CDR3 DNA: TGTGCCAGCAGCTTAGGGTGGGCAGGGACCTACGAGCAGTACTTC
D gene: TRBD2; V gene: TRBV24-1; clone size: -; J gene: TRBJ2-7; CDR3 protein: CATSGTSGSTYEQYF; CDR3 DNA: TGTGCCACCAGTGGTACTAGCGGGAGTACCTACGAGCAGTACTTC
D gene: -; V gene: TRBV6-1; clone size: -; J gene: TRBJ2-7; CDR3 protein: CASRMTVTFDGNEQYF; CDR3 DNA: TGTGCTAGTAGAATGACAGTGACCTTCGACGGAAACGAGCAGTACTTC
D gene: -; V gene: TRBV20-1; clone size: -; J gene: TRBJ2-7; CDR3 protein: CSASPGQSEQYF; CDR3 DNA: TGCAGTGCTAGTCCTGGGCAGAGCGAGCAGTACTTC
D gene: TRBD1; V gene: TRBV20-1; clone size: many; J gene: TRBJ1-1; CDR3 protein: CSAAPPTGEDTEAFF; CDR3 DNA: TGCAGTGCCGCACCACCGACAGGGGAGGACACTGAAGCTTTCTTT
D gene: -; V gene: TRBV7-9; clone size: -; J gene: TRBJ2-7; CDR3 protein: CASSSTSSPYEQYF; CDR3 DNA: TGTGCCAGCAGCTCAACTAGCAGCCCCTACGAGCAGTACTTC
D gene: -; V gene: TRBV12-3/TRBV12-4; clone size: -; J gene: TRBJ2-4; CDR3 protein: CASSPGTFQLAKNIQYF; CDR3 DNA: TGTGCCAGCAGTCCCGGGACATTCCAACTAGCCAAAAACATTCAGTACTTC
D gene: -; V gene: TRBV4-2; clone size: -; J gene: TRBJ2-2; CDR3 protein: CASSGLSTGGTGELFF; CDR3 DNA: TGTGCCAGCAGCGGTCTCTCGACAGGAGGCACCGGGGAGCTGTTTTTT
D gene: -; V gene: TRBV27; clone size: -; J gene: TRBJ2-2; CDR3 protein: CASSLLVTGELFF; CDR3 DNA: TGTGCCAGCAGCCTCCTCGTCACCGGGGAGCTGTTTTTT
D gene: -; V gene: TRBV5-1; clone size: -; J gene: TRBJ1-5; CDR3 protein: CASSLTGTRNQPQHF; CDR3 DNA: TGCGCCAGCAGCTTAACAGGAACAAGAAATCAGCCCCAGCATTTT
D gene: -; V gene: TRBV20-1; clone size: -; J gene: TRBJ2-5; CDR3 protein: CSASLMVANEQYF; CDR3 DNA: TGCAGTGCTAGCTTAATGGTCGCCAATGAGCAGTACTTC
D gene: -; V gene: TRBV20-1; clone size: few; J gene: TRBJ2-1; CDR3 protein: CSAHAGKGNNEQFF; CDR3 DNA: TGCAGTGCTCACGCCGGGAAAGGGAACAATGAGCAGTTCTTC
D gene: TRBD2; V gene: TRBV20-1; clone size: -; J gene: TRBJ2-2; CDR3 protein: CGPGGGRAGTGELFF; CDR3 DNA: TGCGGCCCAGGTGGGGGGAGGGCCGGCACCGGGGAGCTGTTTTTT
D gene: TRBD2; V gene: TRBV7-2; clone size: -; J gene: TRBJ2-7; CDR3 protein: CASSPSSGKPYEQYF; CDR3 DNA: TGTGCCAGCAGCCCATCTAGCGGGAAACCCTACGAGCAGTACTTC
D gene: TRBD1; V gene: TRBV6-1; clone size: -; J gene: TRBJ2-3; CDR3 protein: CASRAGTGGTDTQYF; CDR3 DNA: TGTGCCAGCAGAGCCGGGACAGGGGGGACAGATACGCAGTATTTT
D gene: -; V gene: TRBV7-2; clone size: -; J gene: TRBJ2-1; CDR3 protein: CASSLPEFDEQFF; CDR3 DNA: TGTGCCAGCAGCTTACCGGAGTTTGATGAGCAGTTCTTC
D gene: TRBD2; V gene: TRBV10-3; clone size: -; J gene: TRBJ2-1; CDR3 protein: CAISEPSGSVNEQFF; CDR3 DNA: TGTGCCATCAGTGAACCCAGCGGGAGTGTCAATGAGCAGTTCTTC
D gene: TRBD2; V gene: TRBV7-2; clone size: -; J gene: TRBJ2-5; CDR3 protein: CARGKLWGLAGAETQYF; CDR3 DNA: TGTGCCAGGGGGAAACTATGGGGTCTAGCGGGAGCGGAGACCCAGTACTTC
D gene: TRBD1; V gene: TRBV2; clone size: -; J gene: TRBJ2-5; CDR3 protein: CASSHRGLKETQYF; CDR3 DNA: TGTGCCAGCAGCCACAGGGGGCTTAAGGAGACCCAGTACTTC
D gene: -; V gene: TRBV10-1; clone size: few; J gene: TRBJ2-7; CDR3 protein: CASSGGPGEQYF; CDR3 DNA: TGCGCCAGCAGTGGGGGGCCGGGCGAGCAGTACTTC
D gene: -; V gene: TRBV25-1; clone size: -; J gene: TRBJ2-7; CDR3 protein: CASGESAAYEQYF; CDR3 DNA: TGTGCCAGCGGTGAATCGGCAGCCTACGAGCAGTACTTC
D gene: TRBD2; V gene: TRBV28; clone size: -; J gene: TRBJ2-1; CDR3 protein: CASSLPGTSGRDNEQFF; CDR3 DNA: TGTGCCAGCAGTTTACCCGGGACTAGCGGGAGAGACAATGAGCAGTTCTTC
D gene: -; V gene: TRBV2; clone size: few; J gene: TRBJ2-2; CDR3 protein: CASTREGANTGELFF; CDR3 DNA: TGTGCCAGCACCAGGGAAGGGGCGAACACCGGGGAGCTGTTTTTT
D gene: -; V gene: TRBV5-1; clone size: -; J gene: TRBJ2-1; CDR3 protein: CASSSGEVNNEQFF; CDR3 DNA: TGCGCCAGCAGCTCTGGGGAGGTCAACAATGAGCAGTTCTTC
D gene: -; V gene: TRBV5-1; clone size: -; J gene: TRBJ2-7; CDR3 protein: CASSQGAGSVYEQYF; CDR3 DNA: TGCGCCAGCAGCCAAGGGGCAGGGTCGGTGTACGAGCAGTACTTC
D gene: TRBD2; V gene: TRBV12-3/TRBV12-4; clone size: -; J gene: TRBJ2-5; CDR3 protein: CASSALADQETQYF; CDR3 DNA: TGTGCCAGCAGTGCTCTAGCGGACCAAGAGACCCAGTACTTC
D gene: TRBD1; V gene: TRBV28; clone size: few; J gene: TRBJ2-3; CDR3 protein: CASSSGQGARDTQYF; CDR3 DNA: TGTGCCAGCAGTTCTGGACAGGGGGCAAGAGATACGCAGTATTTT
D gene: -; V gene: TRBV28; clone size: -; J gene: TRBJ1-2; CDR3 protein: CAGSLIMPRDRDTGYTF; CDR3 DNA: TGTGCCGGCAGTCTCATTATGCCCCGCGACCGGGACACCGGCTACACCTTC
D gene: -; V gene: TRBV9; clone size: -; J gene: TRBJ1-4; CDR3 protein: CASSRDSANEKLFF; CDR3 DNA: TGTGCCAGCAGTAGGGATTCGGCTAATGAAAAACTGTTTTTT
D gene: -; V gene: TRBV4-2; clone size: -; J gene: TRBJ2-1; CDR3 protein: CASSQPSGSYNEQFF; CDR3 DNA: TGTGCCAGCAGCCAACCCTCGGGGTCCTACAATGAGCAGTTCTTC
D gene: TRBD1; V gene: TRBV5-1; clone size: few; J gene: TRBJ2-1; CDR3 protein: CASSLGQGDYNEQFF; CDR3 DNA: TGCGCCAGCAGTTTAGGACAGGGGGACTACAATGAGCAGTTCTTC
D gene: -; V gene: TRBV10-2; clone size: -; J gene: TRBJ2-1; CDR3 protein: CASSEPEMANEQFF; CDR3 DNA: TGCGCCAGCAGTGAGCCGGAGATGGCCAATGAGCAGTTCTTC
D gene: -; V gene: TRBV7-3; clone size: few; J gene: TRBJ2-7; CDR3 protein: CASSLGTYPYEQYF; CDR3 DNA: TGTGCCAGCAGCTTAGGGACATACCCCTACGAGCAGTACTTC
D gene: TRBD1; V gene: TRBV7-2; clone size: -; J gene: TRBJ2-1; CDR3 protein: CASSSTGPVRKFYNEQFF; CDR3 DNA: TGTGCCAGCAGCTCGACAGGGCCCGTCCGAAAGTTCTACAATGAGCAGTTCTTC
D gene: -; V gene: TRBV12-3/TRBV12-4; clone size: -; J gene: TRBJ2-7; CDR3 protein: CASSPRGDSSYNEQYF; CDR3 DNA: TGTGCCAGCAGTCCCCGAGGTGACAGCTCCTACAATGAGCAGTACTTC
D gene: TRBD2; V gene: TRBV7-2; clone size: few; J gene: TRBJ2-3; CDR3 protein: CASSYVSLAGTDTQYF; CDR3 DNA: TGTGCCAGCAGCTACGTTAGTCTAGCGGGCACAGATACGCAGTATTTT
D gene: -; V gene: TRBV6-2/TRBV6-3; clone size: few; J gene: TRBJ2-7; CDR3 protein: CASSLTVGAEQYF; CDR3 DNA: TGTGCCAGCAGCCTAACAGTTGGGGCCGAGCAGTACTTC
D gene: TRBD1; V gene: TRBV7-9; clone size: -; J gene: TRBJ2-7; CDR3 protein: CASSYGTDWYF; CDR3 DNA: TGTGCCAGCAGCTATGGGACAGACTGGTACTTC
D gene: TRBD1; V gene: TRBV27; clone size: -; J gene: TRBJ2-1; CDR3 protein: CASSSLTGGNEQFF; CDR3 DNA: TGTGCCAGCAGTTCCCTTACAGGGGGCAATGAGCAGTTCTTC
D gene: TRBD2; V gene: TRBV6-5; clone size: -; J gene: TRBJ2-7; CDR3 protein: CASSYSKGRGSSYEQYF; CDR3 DNA: TGTGCCAGCAGTTACTCGAAGGGGCGGGGGAGCTCCTACGAGCAGTACTTC
D gene: -; V gene: TRBV20-1; clone size: -; J gene: TRBJ2-3; CDR3 protein: CSANLRLSVPDTQYF; CDR3 DNA: TGCAGTGCTAATTTAAGGCTCTCCGTACCGGATACGCAGTATTTT
D gene: TRBD1; V gene: TRBV12-3/TRBV12-4; clone size: few; J gene: TRBJ2-5; CDR3 protein: CASSLSGGEGETQYF; CDR3 DNA: TGTGCCAGCAGTTTATCAGGGGGAGAAGGGGAGACCCAGTACTTC
D gene: TRBD1; V gene: TRBV20-1; clone size: few; J gene: TRBJ2-2; CDR3 protein: CSASPPGQSNTGELFF; CDR3 DNA: TGCAGTGCCAGTCCACCGGGACAGTCGAACACCGGGGAGCTGTTTTTT
D gene: -; V gene: TRBV7-2; clone size: -; J gene: TRBJ1-2; CDR3 protein: CASSFEGDNYGYTF; CDR3 DNA: TGTGCCAGCAGCTTTGAAGGGGATAACTATGGCTACACCTTC
D gene: -; V gene: TRBV11-2; clone size: many; J gene: TRBJ2-7; CDR3 protein: CASSLGSRGYEQYF; CDR3 DNA: TGTGCCAGCAGCTTAGGATCTAGGGGATACGAGCAGTACTTC
D gene: -; V gene: TRBV7-3; clone size: few; J gene: TRBJ1-4; CDR3 protein: CASSPGGVGEKLFF; CDR3 DNA: TGTGCCAGCAGCCCCGGGGGAGTAGGTGAAAAACTGTTTTTT
D gene: TRBD1; V gene: TRBV5-1; clone size: -; J gene: TRBJ2-3; CDR3 protein: CASNLPGTGQTDTQYF; CDR3 DNA: TGCGCCAGCAACTTACCCGGGACAGGCCAAACAGATACGCAGTATTTT
D gene: TRBD2; V gene: TRBV28; clone size: -; J gene: TRBJ2-7; CDR3 protein: CASSASSAGEYEQYF; CDR3 DNA: TGTGCCAGCAGTGCCTCATCCGCGGGAGAGTACGAGCAGTACTTC
D gene: TRBD2; V gene: TRBV27; clone size: few; J gene: TRBJ2-1; CDR3 protein: CASSFMGVAGGPVYTNEQFF; CDR3 DNA: TGTGCCAGCAGTTTCATGGGGGTAGCGGGGGGCCCCGTCTATACCAATGAGCAGTTCTTC
D gene: TRBD1; V gene: TRBV20-1; clone size: few; J gene: TRBJ1-1; CDR3 protein: CSASWDRGRTEAFF; CDR3 DNA: TGCAGTGCTAGCTGGGACAGGGGGCGCACTGAAGCTTTCTTT
D gene: -; V gene: TRBV30; clone size: -; J gene: TRBJ2-5; CDR3 protein: CAWSRQETQYF; CDR3 DNA: TGTGCCTGGAGCCGTCAAGAGACCCAGTACTTC
D gene: -; V gene: TRBV6-6; clone size: -; J gene: TRBJ1-1; CDR3 protein: CASSGTRRTEAFF; CDR3 DNA: TGTGCCAGCAGTGGGACCAGGAGGACTGAAGCTTTCTTT